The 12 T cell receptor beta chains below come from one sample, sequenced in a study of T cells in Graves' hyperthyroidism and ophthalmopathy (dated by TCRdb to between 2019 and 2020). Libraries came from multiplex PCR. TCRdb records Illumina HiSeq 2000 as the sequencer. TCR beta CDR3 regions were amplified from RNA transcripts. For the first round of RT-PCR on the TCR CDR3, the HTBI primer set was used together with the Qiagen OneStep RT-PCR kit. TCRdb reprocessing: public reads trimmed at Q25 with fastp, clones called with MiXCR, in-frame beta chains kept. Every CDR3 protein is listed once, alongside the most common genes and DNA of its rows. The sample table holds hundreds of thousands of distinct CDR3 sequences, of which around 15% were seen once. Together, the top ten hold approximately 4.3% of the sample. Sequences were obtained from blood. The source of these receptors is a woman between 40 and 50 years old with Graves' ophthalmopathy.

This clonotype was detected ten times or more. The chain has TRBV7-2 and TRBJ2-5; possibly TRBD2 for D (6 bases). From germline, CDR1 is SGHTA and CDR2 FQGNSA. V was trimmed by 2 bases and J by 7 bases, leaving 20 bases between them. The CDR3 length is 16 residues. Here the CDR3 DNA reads TGTGCCAGCAGCTTATTCGTAGCGGCACGTACGGGGACCCAGTACTTC. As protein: CASSLFVAARTGTQYF. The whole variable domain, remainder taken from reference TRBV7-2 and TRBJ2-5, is GAGVSQSPSNKVTEKGKDVELRCDPISGHTALYWYRQSLGQGLEFLIYFQGNSAPDKSGLPSDRFSAERTGGSVSTLTIQRTQQEDSAVYLCASSLFVAARTGTQYFGPGTRLLVL.

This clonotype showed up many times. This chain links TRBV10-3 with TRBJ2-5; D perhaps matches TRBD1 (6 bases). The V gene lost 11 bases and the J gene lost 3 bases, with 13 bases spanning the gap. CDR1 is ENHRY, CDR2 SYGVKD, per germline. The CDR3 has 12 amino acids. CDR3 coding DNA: TGTGCCTCGACGGACAGAGAAGAGACCCAGTACTTC. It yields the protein CASTDREETQYF.

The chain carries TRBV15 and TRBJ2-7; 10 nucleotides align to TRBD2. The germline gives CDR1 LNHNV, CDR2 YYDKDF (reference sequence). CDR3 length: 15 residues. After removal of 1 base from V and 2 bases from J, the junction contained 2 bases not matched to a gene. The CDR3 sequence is CATSRGLAGAYEQYF. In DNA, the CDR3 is TGTGCCACCAGCAGAGGCCTAGCGGGGGCCTACGAGCAGTACTTC. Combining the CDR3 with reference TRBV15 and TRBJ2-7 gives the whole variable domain DAMVIQNPRYQVTQFGKPVTLSCSQTLNHNVMYWYQQKSSQAPKLLFHYYDKDFNNEADTPDNFQSRRPNTSFCFLDIRSPGLGDTAMYLCATSRGLAGAYEQYFGPGTRLTVT.

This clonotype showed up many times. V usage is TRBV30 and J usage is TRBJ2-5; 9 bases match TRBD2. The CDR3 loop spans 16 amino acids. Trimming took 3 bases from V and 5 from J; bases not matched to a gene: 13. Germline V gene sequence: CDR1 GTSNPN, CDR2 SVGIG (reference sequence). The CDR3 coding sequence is TGTGCCTGGAGAGAGGGGCTAGCGGGATTGATGGAGACCCAGTACTTC. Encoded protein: CAWREGLAGLMETQYF. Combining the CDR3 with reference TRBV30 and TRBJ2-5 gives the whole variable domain SQTIHQWPATLVQPVGSPLSLECTVEGTSNPNLYWYRQAAGRGLQLLFYSVGIGQISSEVPQNLSASRPQDRQFILSSKKLLLSDSGFYLCAWREGLAGLMETQYFGPGTRLLVL.

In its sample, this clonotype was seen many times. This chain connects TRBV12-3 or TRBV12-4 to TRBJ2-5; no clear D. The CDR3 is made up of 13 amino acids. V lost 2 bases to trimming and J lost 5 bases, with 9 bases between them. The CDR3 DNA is TGTGCCAGCAGTTTATCTAGAATGGAGACCCAGTACTTC. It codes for CASSLSRMETQYF.

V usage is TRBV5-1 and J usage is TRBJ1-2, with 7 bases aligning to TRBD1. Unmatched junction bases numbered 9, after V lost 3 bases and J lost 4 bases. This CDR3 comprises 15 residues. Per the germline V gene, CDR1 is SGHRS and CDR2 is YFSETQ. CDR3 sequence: CASSSDRWSPYGYTF. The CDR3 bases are TGCGCCAGCAGCTCGGACAGGTGGTCCCCCTATGGCTACACCTTC.

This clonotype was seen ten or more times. DNA for the CDR3: TGCGCCAGCAGCCAAGAGTCCGACAGCTATGGCTACACCTTC. It codes for CASSQESDSYGYTF. The chain uses TRBV4-3 and TRBJ1-2, with TRBD1 as a possible D gene (5 bases). The CDR3 loop spans 14 amino acids. Trimming took 0 bases from V and 4 from J, leaving 9 bases between them. Looked up from germline, CDR1 is LGHNA and CDR2 is YSLEER.

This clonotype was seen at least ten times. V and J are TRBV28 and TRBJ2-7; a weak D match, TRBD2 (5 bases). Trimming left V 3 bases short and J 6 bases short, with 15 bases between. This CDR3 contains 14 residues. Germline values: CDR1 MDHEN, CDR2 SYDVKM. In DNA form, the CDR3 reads TGTGCCAGCAGTTTCTCAGTTCGAGGGCCCGAGCAGTACTTC. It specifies CASSFSVRGPEQYF. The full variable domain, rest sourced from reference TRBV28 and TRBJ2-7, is DVKVTQSSRYLVKRTGEKVFLECVQDMDHENMFWYRQDPGLGLRLIYFSYDVKMKEKGDIPEGYSVSREKKERFSLILESASTNQTSMYLCASSFSVRGPEQYFGPGTRLTVT.

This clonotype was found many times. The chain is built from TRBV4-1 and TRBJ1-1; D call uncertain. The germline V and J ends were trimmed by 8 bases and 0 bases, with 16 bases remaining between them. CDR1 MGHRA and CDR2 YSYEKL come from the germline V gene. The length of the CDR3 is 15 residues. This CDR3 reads CASGPSGHMNTEAFF. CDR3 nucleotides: TGCGCCAGCGGACCGTCTGGGCACATGAACACTGAAGCTTTCTTT.

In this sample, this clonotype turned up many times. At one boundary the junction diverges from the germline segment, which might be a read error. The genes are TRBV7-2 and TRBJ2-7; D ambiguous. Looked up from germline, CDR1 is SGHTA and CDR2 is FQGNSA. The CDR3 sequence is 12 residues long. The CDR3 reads CASSSTSSEQYF. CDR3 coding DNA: TGTGCCAGCAGCTCGACCTCCTCCGAGCAGTACTTC.

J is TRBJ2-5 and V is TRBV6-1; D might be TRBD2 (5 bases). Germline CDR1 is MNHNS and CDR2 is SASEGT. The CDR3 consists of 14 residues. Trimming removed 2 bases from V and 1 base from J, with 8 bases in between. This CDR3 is CASSETRVQETQYF. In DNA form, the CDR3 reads TGTGCCAGCAGTGAAACGAGGGTCCAAGAGACCCAGTACTTC.

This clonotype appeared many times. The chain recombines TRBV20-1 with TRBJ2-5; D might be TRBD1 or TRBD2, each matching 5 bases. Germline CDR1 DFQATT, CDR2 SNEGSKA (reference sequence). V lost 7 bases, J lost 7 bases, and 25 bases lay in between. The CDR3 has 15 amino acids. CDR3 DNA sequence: TGCAGTGTTCTTGGGCCTTCGGACCCTGGGGGGACCCAGTACTTC. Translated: CSVLGPSDPGGTQYF.